The source of this T cell receptor (beta chain) is a study of blood T cell repertoires in COVID-19. Study details: Sample material is recorded as cDNA or gDNA derived from T cells, B-cell-depleted T cells, or PBMCs.

The CDR3 runs to 15 residues. The V gene's germline CDR1 is KGHDR and CDR2 SFDVKD. V lost 6 bases and J lost 6; bases outside the gene matches: 9. Participants in the exposed group had met a COVID-19 case in the 2 weeks before joining the study. Original methodology: Reference gene primer amplification gave estimated nucleated cell counts. Assay used: immunoSEQ multiplex PCR; TCRdb lists only in-frame clones, some missing. For V, J and clone size, that table is used; D and trimming come from the DNA. Among some 300,000 clones listed, roughly 90% were seen once. The chain couples TRBV24-1 to TRBJ2-4; 8 nucleotides match TRBD2. The sequencing input was PBMCs or T cells enriched from blood (not recorded which). The clonotype comes from a woman aged 25-40 years who had been exposed to COVID-19. The CDR3 region is CATSPRGGSGNIQYF. DNA of the CDR3: TGTGCCACCAGTCCACGCGGGGGGTCGGGAAACATTCAGTACTTC.